Below, 8 T cell receptor beta chains from the same sample are listed, as sequenced in a study of blood T cell repertoires in COVID-19. TCRdb's copy holds only in-frame clones and misses some; the assay was immunoSEQ multiplex PCR. The table has 200,000 or so clones, roughly 82% seen once. Sequencing was carried out using peripheral blood. The receptors here all came from a woman in her 30s with acute or convalescent COVID-19.

This chain connects TRBV1 to TRBJ2-3; the D call in the table, TRBD2, was not verified against the DNA. TRBV1 is a known pseudogene. The length of the CDR3 is 17 residues. The CDR3: CTSSLSVEGNRTDTQYF. DNA for the CDR3: TGCACCAGCAGCCTCTCTGTAGAGGGTAATAGGACAGATACGCAGTATTTT.

The gene calls are TRBV25-1 and TRBJ1-2; no firm D call. The CDR3 consists of 14 residues. V gave up 3 bases and J gave up 3 bases, with 11 bases separating them. Germline lookup yields CDR1 MGHDK and CDR2 SYGVNS. This CDR3 reads CASSERGPYYGYTF. The CDR3, as DNA: TGTGCCAGCAGTGAGCGAGGGCCTTACTATGGCTACACCTTC.

The chain employs TRBV7-6 and TRBJ1-4; D might be TRBD1 (6 bases). V gave up 4 bases and J gave up 7 bases, with 19 bases separating them. Looked up from germline, CDR1 is SGHVS and CDR2 is FNYEAQ. The CDR3 has 16 residues. The CDR3 DNA follows: TGTGCCAGCAGCTCCGCCCAACAGGGAGTTGGTGAAAAACTGTTTTTT. Amino acid sequence: CASSSAQQGVGEKLFF.

V gene TRBV11-3 combines with J gene TRBJ1-1; the D gene is possibly TRBD1 (6 bases). The CDR3 spans 13 residues. With 4 bases removed from V and 6 bases from J, the gap between germline ends came to 12 bases. CDR1 and CDR2 (germline): SGHNT, YENEEA. The CDR3 sequence is CASSSGTSPEAFF. The DNA of the CDR3 is TGTGCCAGCAGCTCAGGGACATCCCCTGAAGCTTTCTTT.

The V and J genes are TRBV13 and TRBJ1-2; D gene uncertain. From germline, CDR1 is PRHDT and CDR2 FYEKMQ (reference sequence). The length of the CDR3 is 12 residues. V lost 2 bases to trimming and J lost 7 bases, with 8 bases between them. CDR3 protein: CASSLRGSGYTF. Here the CDR3 DNA reads TGTGCCAGCAGCTTACGGGGATCTGGCTACACCTTC.

The chain links TRBV15 to TRBJ2-3, with TRBD1 matching 7 bases. Germline-derived CDR1 and CDR2 are LNHNV and YYDKDF (reference sequence). The V and J ends lost 1 base and 3 bases, in that order; junction bases with no gene match: 7. This CDR3 has 16 residues. The CDR3 here is CATSRVGDSSTDTQYF. CDR3 bases: TGTGCCACCAGCAGAGTGGGGGACAGCTCAACAGATACGCAGTATTTT.

The chain has TRBV10-3 and TRBJ2-3, with D possibly TRBD1 on 5 matching bases. The germline V gene encodes CDR1 ENHRY and CDR2 SYGVKD. The V end was cut by 4 bases, the J end by 3 bases, with 11 bases between. The CDR3 covers 14 residues. CDR3 nucleotide sequence: TGTGCCATCAGTGTCGCGACAGAGACAGATACGCAGTATTTT. This encodes CAISVATETDTQYF.

The chain recombines TRBV30 with TRBJ1-1; unclear D gene. V lost 0 bases, J lost 12 bases, and 20 bases lay in between. This CDR3 has 14 residues. Germline values: CDR1 GTSNPN, CDR2 SVGIG (reference sequence). CDR3 region: CAWSVLGNRAGSFF. Written as DNA, the CDR3 is TGTGCCTGGAGTGTACTAGGCAATCGGGCTGGGTCTTTCTTT.